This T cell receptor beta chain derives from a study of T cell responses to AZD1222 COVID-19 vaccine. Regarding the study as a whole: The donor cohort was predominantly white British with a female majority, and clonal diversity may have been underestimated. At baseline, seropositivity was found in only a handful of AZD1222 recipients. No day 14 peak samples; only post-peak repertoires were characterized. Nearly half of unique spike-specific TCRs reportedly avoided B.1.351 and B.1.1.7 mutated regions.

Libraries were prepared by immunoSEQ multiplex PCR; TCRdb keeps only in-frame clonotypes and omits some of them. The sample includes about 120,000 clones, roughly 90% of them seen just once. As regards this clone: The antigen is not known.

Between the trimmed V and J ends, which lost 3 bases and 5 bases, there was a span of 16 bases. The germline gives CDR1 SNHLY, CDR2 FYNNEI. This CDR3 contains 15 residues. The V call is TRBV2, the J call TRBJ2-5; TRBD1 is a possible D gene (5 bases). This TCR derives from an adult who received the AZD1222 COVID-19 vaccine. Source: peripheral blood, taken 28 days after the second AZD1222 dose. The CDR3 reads CASSDRASGSETQYF. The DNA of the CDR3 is TGTGCCAGCAGTGACAGGGCCTCCGGTTCCGAGACCCAGTACTTC.